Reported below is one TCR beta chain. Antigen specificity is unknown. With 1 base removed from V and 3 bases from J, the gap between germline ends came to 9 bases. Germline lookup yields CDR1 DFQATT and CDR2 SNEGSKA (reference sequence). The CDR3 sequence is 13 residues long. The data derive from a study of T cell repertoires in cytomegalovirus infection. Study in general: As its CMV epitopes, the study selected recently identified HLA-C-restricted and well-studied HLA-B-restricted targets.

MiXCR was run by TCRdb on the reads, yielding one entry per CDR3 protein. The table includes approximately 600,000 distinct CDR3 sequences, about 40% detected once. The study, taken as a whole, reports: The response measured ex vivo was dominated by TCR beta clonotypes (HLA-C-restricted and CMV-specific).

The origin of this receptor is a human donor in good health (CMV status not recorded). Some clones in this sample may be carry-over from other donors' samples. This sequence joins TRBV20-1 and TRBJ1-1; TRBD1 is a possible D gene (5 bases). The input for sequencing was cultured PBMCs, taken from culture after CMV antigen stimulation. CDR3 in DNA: TGCAGTGCTAGAGGGGGGAGGGACACTGAAGCTTTCTTT. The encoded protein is CSARGGRDTEAFF.